The clone carrying this TCR beta chain was counted between two and nine times. The data stem from a study of T cells after yellow fever vaccination. About the research overall: SMART-Seq v4 Ultra Low Input prepared the low-cell-number fractions.

They built TCR cDNA with 5'RACE template switching, a step that put in a universal primer site and UMIs. TCRdb redid the calling of the 5' RACE reads with MiXCR, one entry per CDR3 protein. Of hundreds of thousands of distinct CDR3 sequences listed, roughly 8.7% are singletons. V lost 0 bases, J lost 3 bases, and 10 bases lay in between. Per the germline V gene, CDR1 is SGDLS and CDR2 is YYNGEE. The CDR3 runs 15 residues. The sample consisted of PBMCs, taken on the day of the first yellow fever vaccination. V and J are TRBV9 and TRBJ2-1; perhaps TRBD2 as D (6 bases). This TCR was recovered from a man younger than 30 who received the YFV17D yellow fever vaccine. The CDR3 region is CASSVGAGIYNEQFF. The CDR3 DNA reads TGTGCCAGCAGCGTAGGGGCGGGGATCTACAATGAGCAGTTCTTC.